The clone carrying this TCR beta chain was observed once. These data originate in a study of patients and donors after allogeneic stem cell transplantation. TCRdb independently ran MiXCR on the RT-PCR reads; one entry per CDR3 protein. The profile shows about 160,000 distinct CDR3 sequences, 30% to 45% of them singletons. Germline-derived CDR1 and CDR2 are SGHAT and FQNNGV. The CDR3 loop spans 12 amino acids. The ends were cut back, 3 bases at V and 3 bases at J, with 5 bases in the middle. This receptor was obtained from a human donor who was either an allogeneic HSCT recipient or a stem cell or donor lymphocyte infusion donor (not recorded which). It is not recorded whose cells these are; they may come from a transplant donor. Sequenced material: blood, either unsorted or a sorted T cell fraction (not recorded which). V is TRBV11-2 and J is TRBJ1-1; no reliable D call. The chain's CDR3 is CASSLQDTEAFF. The CDR3 DNA follows: TGTGCCAGCAGCTTGCAGGACACTGAAGCTTTCTTT.